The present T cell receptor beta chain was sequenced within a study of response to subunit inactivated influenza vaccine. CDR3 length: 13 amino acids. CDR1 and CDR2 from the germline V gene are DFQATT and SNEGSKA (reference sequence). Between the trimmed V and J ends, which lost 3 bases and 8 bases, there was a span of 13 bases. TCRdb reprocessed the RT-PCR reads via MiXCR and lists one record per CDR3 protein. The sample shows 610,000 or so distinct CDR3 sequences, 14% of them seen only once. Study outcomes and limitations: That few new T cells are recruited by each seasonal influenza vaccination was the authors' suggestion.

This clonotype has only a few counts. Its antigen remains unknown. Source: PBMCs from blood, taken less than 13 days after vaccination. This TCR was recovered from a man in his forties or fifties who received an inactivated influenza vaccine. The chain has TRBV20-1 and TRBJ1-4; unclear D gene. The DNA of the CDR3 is TGCAGTGCTAGTTCGGGATTTCGAGAAAAACTGTTTTTT. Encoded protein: CSASSGFREKLFF.